This T cell receptor beta chain was documented in a study of CD8 T cells in ankylosing spondylitis (dated by TCRdb to the late 2010s). Notes on the research overall: The study set out to find disease-linked TCR variants by profiling T cell receptor beta repertoires in ankylosing spondylitis patients and healthy donors. Peripheral blood samples were taken, and synovial fluid was additionally collected from ankylosing spondylitis patients. The whole study cohort included 108 healthy donors and 20 to 30 ankylosing spondylitis patients.

The germline V gene provides CDR1 SGHVS and CDR2 FNYEAQ. The CDR3 numbers 15 residues from cysteine through phenylalanine. Only the CDR3 part of the read is kept: 45 bases, read in frame from the first base. V is cut by 1 base and J by 4 bases, and the space between the germline ends is 10 bases. The instrument given in TCRdb is Illumina HiSeq 2500. Quantitative 5'-RACE with molecular barcodes was the method used to prepare the TCR beta libraries. The original pipeline was this. Disease-linked TCR variants were identified with a new computational method built on a probabilistic model of VDJ rearrangement. TCRdb handled the public reads itself, with Q25 trimming in fastp and clone calling in MiXCR, and kept productive beta chains. Each CDR3 protein appears once, grouped with its most common genes and DNA. TCRdb assigned the V and J calls; the authors' analysis was not used. This sample lists 250,000 or so distinct CDR3 sequences; approximately 24% were detected once. Of the sample, roughly 0.67% falls within the top ten clones.

With regard to this clonotype: The specificity of this receptor is unknown. Per-nucleotide qualities are absent, and no much larger clonotype sits a single base away.

Broad study findings and their caveats: A CD8+ phenotype was shown by the disease-linked clones, which were found at relatively low frequencies in peripheral blood. Significant enrichment of the disease-linked clones was reported in matched synovial fluid samples from ankylosing spondylitis patients. Blood from ankylosing spondylitis patients appeared to be characterized by a TCR beta motif made up of seven or eight highly homologous amino acid variants. Some TCR beta motif variants had previously been reported in synovial fluid and blood of reactive arthritis patients, which suggested common disease-initiation mechanisms.

This receptor was taken from a male donor with ankylosing spondylitis or in good health (not recorded which). The chain is assembled from TRBV7-6 and TRBJ2-2; the D gene is not confidently resolved. The sample was blood, either unsorted or a sorted T cell fraction (not recorded which). CDR3 region: CASSLVVSGTGELFF. The bases read TGTGCCAGCAGCTTAGTTGTATCCGGCACCGGGGAGCTGTTTTTT.